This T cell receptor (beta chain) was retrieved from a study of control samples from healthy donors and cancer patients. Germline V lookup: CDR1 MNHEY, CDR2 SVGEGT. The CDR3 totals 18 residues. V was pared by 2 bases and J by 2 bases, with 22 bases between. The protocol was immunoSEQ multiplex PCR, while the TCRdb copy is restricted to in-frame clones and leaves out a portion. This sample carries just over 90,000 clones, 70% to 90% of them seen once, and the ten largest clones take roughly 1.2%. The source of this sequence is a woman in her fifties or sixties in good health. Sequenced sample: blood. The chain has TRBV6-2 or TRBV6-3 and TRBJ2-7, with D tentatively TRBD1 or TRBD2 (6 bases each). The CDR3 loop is CASSYRERGARGAYEQYF. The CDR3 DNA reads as TGTGCCAGCAGTTACCGCGAGAGGGGGGCGCGAGGGGCCTACGAGCAGTACTTC.